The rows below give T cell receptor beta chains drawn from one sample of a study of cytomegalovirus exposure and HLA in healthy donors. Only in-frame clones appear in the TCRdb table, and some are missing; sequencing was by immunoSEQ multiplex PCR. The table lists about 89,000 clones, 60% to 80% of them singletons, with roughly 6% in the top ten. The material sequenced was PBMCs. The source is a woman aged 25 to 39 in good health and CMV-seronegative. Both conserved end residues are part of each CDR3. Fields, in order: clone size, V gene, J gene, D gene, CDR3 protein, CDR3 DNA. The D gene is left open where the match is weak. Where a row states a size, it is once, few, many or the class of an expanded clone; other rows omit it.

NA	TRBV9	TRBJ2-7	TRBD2	CASSAEAGADFGYEQYF	TGTGCCAGCAGCGCGGAAGCGGGAGCGGATTTCGGCTACGAGCAGTACTTC
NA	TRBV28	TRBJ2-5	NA	CASRRKQGPQYF	TGTGCCAGCAGGCGAAAACAGGGCCCGCAGTACTTC
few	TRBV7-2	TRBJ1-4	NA	CASSLPQEEKLFF	TGTGCCAGCAGCTTACCCCAAGAGGAAAAACTGTTTTTT
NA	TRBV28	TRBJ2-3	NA	CASRWDRDNTDTQYF	TGTGCCAGCAGGTGGGACCGGGACAACACAGATACGCAGTATTTT
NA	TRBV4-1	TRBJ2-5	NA	CASSHPRTETQYF	TGCGCCAGCAGCCACCCTAGAACGGAGACCCAGTACTTC
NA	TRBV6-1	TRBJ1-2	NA	CASSEASGIGGYTF	TGTGCCAGCAGTGAAGCGTCGGGAATTGGTGGCTACACCTTC
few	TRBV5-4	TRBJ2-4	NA	CASSLGTLQDNLGHIQYF	TGTGCCAGCAGCTTGGGGACCCTTCAGGACAACCTGGGGCACATTCAGTACTTC
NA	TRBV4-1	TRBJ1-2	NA	CASSQGPGSNYGYTF	TGCGCCAGCAGCCAAGGGCCGGGATCTAACTATGGCTACACCTTC
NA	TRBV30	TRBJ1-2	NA	CAWSARGNYGYTF	TGTGCCTGGAGTGCCAGGGGTAACTATGGCTACACCTTC
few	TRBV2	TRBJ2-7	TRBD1	CASFYTGAYYEQYF	TGTGCCAGCTTTTACACAGGGGCTTACTACGAGCAGTACTTC
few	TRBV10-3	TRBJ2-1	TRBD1	CAISESRDSNEQFF	TGTGCCATCAGTGAGTCGAGGGACAGCAATGAGCAGTTCTTC
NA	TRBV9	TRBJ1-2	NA	CASSVGGAGNYGYTF	TGTGCCAGCAGCGTTGGGGGGGCCGGAAACTATGGCTACACCTTC
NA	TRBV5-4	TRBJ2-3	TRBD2	CAISSGRWTDTQYF	TGTGCCATTTCTAGCGGGAGGTGGACAGATACGCAGTATTTT
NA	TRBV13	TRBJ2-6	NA	CASSLGERLPNVLTF	TGTGCCAGCAGCTTAGGCGAGAGATTACCCAACGTCCTGACTTTC
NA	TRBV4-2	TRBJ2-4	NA	CASSQGSGRSAKNIQYF	TGTGCCAGCAGCCAAGGGTCGGGTAGGTCTGCCAAAAACATTCAGTACTTC
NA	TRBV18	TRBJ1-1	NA	CASSPSMAADTEAFF	TGTGCCAGCTCACCAAGTATGGCCGCGGACACTGAAGCTTTCTTT
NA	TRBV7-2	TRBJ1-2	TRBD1	CASSGQANYGYTF	TGTGCCAGCAGCGGACAGGCGAACTATGGCTACACCTTC
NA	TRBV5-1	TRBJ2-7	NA	CASSLPQSRSSYEQYF	TGCGCCAGCAGCTTGCCACAGTCCCGAAGCTCCTACGAGCAGTACTTC
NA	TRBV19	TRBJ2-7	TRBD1	CASSRARDRVYEQYF	TGTGCCAGTAGTAGGGCCCGGGACAGGGTCTACGAGCAGTACTTC
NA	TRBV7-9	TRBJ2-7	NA	CASSPTGLEQYF	TGTGCCAGCAGCCCTACAGGTCTCGAGCAGTACTTC
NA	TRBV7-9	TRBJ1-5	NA	CASSLNRVGGNQPQHF	TGTGCCAGCAGCTTAAATCGTGTAGGAGGGAATCAGCCCCAGCATTTT
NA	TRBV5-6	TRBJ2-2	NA	CASSSTIQESDPGELFF	TGTGCCAGCAGCTCAACCATACAGGAATCAGATCCGGGGGAGCTGTTTTTT
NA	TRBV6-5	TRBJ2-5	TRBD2	CASTASGGGETQYF	TGTGCCAGCACGGCTAGCGGGGGGGGAGAGACCCAGTACTTC
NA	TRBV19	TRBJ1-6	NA	CASSISSGVNSPLHF	TGTGCCAGTAGTATTTCGTCAGGGGTAAATTCACCCCTCCACTTT
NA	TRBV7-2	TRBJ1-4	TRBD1	CASSTDRGRNEKLFF	TGTGCCAGCAGCACCGACAGGGGGAGGAATGAAAAACTGTTTTTT